What follows are 23 T cell receptor beta chains derived from one specimen sequenced in a study of blood T cell repertoires in COVID-19. Produced via immunoSEQ multiplex PCR; TCRdb's table is partial and in-frame only. This table has approximately 68,000 clones, 86% appearing once. The sequenced sample consisted of peripheral blood. These receptors were obtained from a man in his 70s with active or convalescent COVID-19.

This clone has just one count. This chain uses TRBV18 with TRBJ1-6, with a weak D call TRBD1 (6 bases). The CDR3 has 15 amino acids. V lost 2 bases and J 6 bases, leaving 11 bases between the germline ends. Germline V gene lookup returns CDR1 KGHSH and CDR2 LQKENI. In nucleotides, the CDR3 is TGTGCCAGCTCACCAAGGACAGCCAGTAATTCACCCCTCCACTTT. Translating it yields CASSPRTASNSPLHF.

The chain joins TRBV24-1 to TRBJ1-1; 8 bases are a match to TRBD1. CDR3 length: 15 residues. V was clipped by 3 bases and J by 4 bases; unmatched bases: 6. CDR1 and CDR2 (germline): KGHDR, SFDVKD. The CDR3 protein is CATSDPGTGGTEAFF. CDR3 in DNA: TGTGCCACCAGTGATCCCGGGACAGGAGGCACTGAAGCTTTCTTT.

The V and J genes are TRBV3-1 (or the pseudogene TRBV3-2) and TRBJ2-1, with 12 bases lining up with TRBD2. V lost 4 bases to trimming and J lost 4 bases; unmatched junction nucleotides: 5. The CDR3 sequence is 16 residues long. CDR1 LGHDT and CDR2 YNNKEL come from the germline V gene (reference sequence). This CDR3 reads CASSPTLAGGYNEQFF. CDR3 coding DNA: TGTGCCAGCAGCCCCACCCTAGCGGGAGGGTACAATGAGCAGTTCTTC.

The chain is built from TRBV5-1 and TRBJ2-2; D unresolved. Germline CDR1 is SGHRS and CDR2 is YFSETQ. V was pared by 2 bases and J by 6 bases, with 14 bases between. The CDR3 is made up of 15 amino acids. The CDR3 DNA reads as TGCGCCAGCAGCTTTGACACCAAGTGGGCCGGGGAGCTGTTTTTT. Its protein product is CASSFDTKWAGELFF. The whole variable domain, filled in from reference TRBV5-1 and TRBJ2-2, reads KAGVTQTPRYLIKTRGQQVTLSCSPISGHRSVSWYQQTPGQGLQFLFEYFSETQRNKGNFPGRFSGRQFSNSRSEMNVSTLELGDSALYLCASSFDTKWAGELFFGEGSRLTVL.

J is TRBJ2-5 and V is TRBV11-2, with D possibly TRBD2 on 5 matching bases. CDR1 is SGHAT and CDR2 is FQNNGV in the germline V gene. V lost 4 bases to trimming and J lost 2 bases, with 17 bases between them. There are 16 residues in the CDR3. CDR3 loop: CASSSGSGAFQETQYF. CDR3 coding DNA: TGTGCCAGCAGCTCGGGGTCAGGTGCGTTTCAAGAGACCCAGTACTTC. Full variable domain (remainder filled in from reference TRBV11-2 and TRBJ2-5): EAGVAQSPRYKIIEKRQSVAFWCNPISGHATLYWYQQILGQGPKLLIQFQNNGVVDDSQLPKDRFSAERLKGVDSTLKIQPAKLEDSAVYLCASSSGSGAFQETQYFGPGTRLLVL.

This sequence joins TRBV19 and TRBJ1-6; 7 positions agree with TRBD1. The trim removed 5 bases at V and 7 bases at J, leaving 8 bases unmatched. The CDR3 length is 15 residues. Germline CDR1 LNHDA, CDR2 SQIVND (reference sequence). CDR3: CASSVGTEVNSPLHF. The CDR3 coding sequence is TGTGCCAGTAGTGTCGGGACAGAAGTAAATTCACCCCTCCACTTT. Full variable domain (rest looked up from reference TRBV19 and TRBJ1-6): DGGITQSPKYLFRKEGQNVTLSCEQNLNHDAMYWYRQDPGQGLRLIYYSQIVNDFQKGDIAEGYSVSREKKESFPLTVTSAQKNPTAFYLCASSVGTEVNSPLHFGNGTRLTVT.

The chain carries TRBV4-2 and TRBJ1-5; no definite D call. Germline V gene lookup returns CDR1 LGHNA and CDR2 YNFKEQ. The CDR3 is 15 amino acids. Deletions cut 0 bases from V and 0 bases from J, with 6 bases between. The CDR3 DNA follows: TGTGCCAGCAGCCAAGATTCTAGTAGCAATCAGCCCCAGCATTTT. It is translated as CASSQDSSSNQPQHF.

The chain recombines TRBV7-8 with TRBJ1-1, with D unclear. V lost 4 bases, J lost 3 bases, and 3 bases lay in between. The germline gives CDR1 SGHVS, CDR2 FQNEAQ. This CDR3 has 11 amino acids. The CDR3 region has the DNA TGTGCCAGCAGCTCGTACACTGAAGCTTTCTTT. Protein sequence: CASSSYTEAFF. Drawing the rest from reference TRBV7-8 and TRBJ1-1, the complete variable domain is GAGVSQSPRYKVAKRGQDVALRCDPISGHVSLFWYQQALGQGPEFLTYFQNEAQLDKSGLPSDRFFAERPEGSVSTLKIQRTQQEDSAVYLCASSSYTEAFFGQGTRLTVV.

Details on this clone: Mismatch with germline at one junction end may stem from a read error. V gene TRBV7-6 combines with J gene TRBJ1-3; TRBD1 is a possible D gene (6 bases). The CDR3 is made up of 16 amino acids. The germline CDR1 and CDR2 sequences are SGHVS and FNYEAQ. This CDR3 is CASTLGSGAVGNTIYF. The CDR3 DNA reads TGTGCCAGCACCTTAGGGTCAGGGGCAGTTGGAAACACCATATATTTT.

The CDR3 DNA is TGTGCCAGCAGTTCGGCCCGACAGGGTCGAGGTCAGCCCCAGCATTTT. This codes for CASSSARQGRGQPQHF. The chain has TRBV28 and TRBJ1-5; TRBD1 agrees at 7 bases. The CDR3 loop spans 16 amino acids. The trim removed 4 bases at V and 6 bases at J, leaving 12 bases unmatched. Germline V gives CDR1 MDHEN, CDR2 SYDVKM.

This chain links TRBV27 with TRBJ2-2; TRBD2 matches at 12 bases. The CDR3 runs 16 residues. Trimming cost V 4 bases and J 5 bases; bases outside gene matches: 5. CDR1 and CDR2 (germline): MNHEY, SMNVEV (reference sequence). The CDR3 region is CASSSPTSGSTGELFF. CDR3 bases: TGTGCCAGCAGTTCCCCGACTAGCGGGAGTACCGGGGAGCTGTTTTTT.

This chain connects TRBV19 to TRBJ2-7; the match to TRBD1 covers 7 bases. Unmatched junction bases numbered 12, after V lost 5 bases and J lost 5 bases. The CDR3 loop spans 15 amino acids. The germline CDR1 and CDR2 sequences are LNHDA and SQIVND (reference sequence). The CDR3 coding sequence is TGTGCCAGTAGTCCTATGACAGGGACCGCTCACGAGCAGTACTTC. This translates into CASSPMTGTAHEQYF.

The genes are TRBV5-1 and TRBJ2-2; no definite D call. V was shortened by 0 bases and J by 0 bases, with 9 bases between the two germline ends. The CDR3 length is 16 residues. Germline CDR1 and CDR2: SGHRS and YFSETQ. CDR3 in amino acids: CASSLGSSANTGELFF. CDR3 DNA: TGCGCCAGCAGCTTGGGGAGCAGCGCGAACACCGGGGAGCTGTTTTTT.

This chain connects TRBV28 to TRBJ2-7; the match to TRBD2 covers 7 bases. The germline V gene encodes CDR1 MDHEN and CDR2 SYDVKM. Germline trimming cut 3 bases from V and 4 bases from J; bases unmatched to any gene: 6. The CDR3 length is 14 residues. CDR3: CASSLSTGGYEQYF. In DNA form, the CDR3 reads TGTGCCAGCAGTTTGTCTACGGGGGGTTACGAGCAGTACTTC.

This clone was observed a handful of times. The junction departs from the called germline gene at one end, perhaps through a read error. This rearrangement joins TRBV28 to TRBJ2-7; the D gene is possibly TRBD1 (5 bases). The CDR3 covers 13 residues. Germline assignment: CDR1 MDHEN and CDR2 SYDVKM. The CDR3 is CASSSGSMGKVRF. CDR3 sequence (DNA): TGTGCCAGCAGCTCAGGGTCGATGGGTAAAGTGCGCTTC.

This clone was seen a few times. This rearrangement joins TRBV3-1 (or the pseudogene TRBV3-2) to TRBJ2-7; D gene ambiguous. Germline CDR1 is LGHDT and CDR2 is YNNKEL (reference sequence). Trimming removed 0 bases at V and 2 bases at J, with 11 bases between. The CDR3 is 15 residues long. The CDR3 reads CASSQDGGRPYEQYF. DNA of the CDR3: TGTGCCAGCAGCCAAGACGGCGGCAGACCCTACGAGCAGTACTTC.

The V gene is TRBV19, the J gene TRBJ1-2, with 9 bases aligning to TRBD1. The CDR3 is made up of 14 amino acids. CDR1 and CDR2 (germline): LNHDA, SQIVND (reference sequence). V lost 7 bases to trimming and J lost 8 bases; unmatched junction nucleotides: 11. CDR3 in amino acids: CASTFPGQGIGYTF. DNA of the CDR3: TGTGCCAGTACCTTCCCGGGACAGGGTATAGGCTACACCTTC.

The chain links TRBV28 to TRBJ2-4, with 7 bases identical to TRBD2. The CDR3 is 15 residues long. CDR1 MDHEN and CDR2 SYDVKM come from the germline V gene. V trimming: 5 bases; J trimming: 3 bases; junction bases outside the gene matches: 7. CDR3: CASSRFGEGKNIQYF. CDR3 nucleotides: TGTGCCAGCAGTCGGTTCGGGGAGGGCAAAAACATTCAGTACTTC.

This chain connects TRBV7-9 to TRBJ1-2; 10 positions match TRBD1. J gave up 4 bases and V 5 bases, and 4 bases lay outside the gene matches. Germline values: CDR1 SEHNR, CDR2 FQNEAQ (reference sequence). The CDR3 has 14 residues. The CDR3 sequence is CASSPRTGGYGYTF. In DNA form, the CDR3 reads TGTGCCAGCAGCCCCCGGACAGGGGGCTATGGCTACACCTTC.

This clone is a singleton in its sample. The chain has TRBV29-1 and TRBJ1-3; D is unclear. Per the germline V gene, CDR1 is SQVTM and CDR2 is ANQGSEA. The CDR3 is 19 residues long. V was clipped by 3 bases and J by 2 bases, with 26 bases between them. The CDR3 sequence: CSVDFRPLSAKAAGNTIYF. CDR3 coding DNA: TGCAGCGTTGATTTTCGCCCTCTTTCAGCGAAAGCCGCTGGAAACACCATATATTTT. Supplemented by reference TRBV29-1 and TRBJ1-3, the full variable domain reads SAVISQKPSRDICQRGTSLTIQCQVDSQVTMMFWYRQQPGQSLTLIATANQGSEATYESGFVIDKFPISRPNLTFSTLTVSNMSPEDSSIYLCSVDFRPLSAKAAGNTIYFGEGSWLTVV.

A few counts support this clone. The junction departs from the called germline gene at one end, perhaps through a read error. This chain connects TRBV7-7 to TRBJ2-7; TRBD2 agrees at 10 bases. Germline values: CDR1 SSHAT, CDR2 FNYEAQ (reference sequence). The CDR3 is 15 residues long. The CDR3 sequence: CASSLGSAGGYEQYF. DNA for the CDR3: TGTGCTAGCAGCTTAGGCTCAGCGGGAGGGTACGAGCAGTACTTC. Filled out from reference TRBV7-7 and TRBJ2-7, the complete variable domain reads GAGVSQSPRYKVTKRGQDVTLRCDPISSHATLYWYQQALGQGPEFLTYFNYEAQPDKSGLPSDRFSAERPEGSISTLTIQRTEQRDSAMYRCASSLGSAGGYEQYFGPGTRLTVT.

This clone turned up a few times. The genes are TRBV30 and TRBJ1-1; 9 bases agree with TRBD1. CDR1 GTSNPN and CDR2 SVGIG come from the germline V gene (reference sequence). V was pared by 5 bases and J by 2 bases, with 3 bases of the junction left unmatched. The CDR3 contains 13 residues. The CDR3 DNA reads TGTGCCTGGGGGACAGGGACAAACACTGAAGCTTTCTTT. Translated, it gives CAWGTGTNTEAFF. Full variable domain (rest looked up from reference TRBV30 and TRBJ1-1): SQTIHQWPATLVQPVGSPLSLECTVEGTSNPNLYWYRQAAGRGLQLLFYSVGIGQISSEVPQNLSASRPQDRQFILSSKKLLLSDSGFYLCAWGTGTNTEAFFGQGTRLTVV.

The genes are TRBV28 and TRBJ2-7; 12 nucleotides match TRBD2. The germline gives CDR1 MDHEN, CDR2 SYDVKM. Trimming at V came to 6 bases and at J to 6 bases, leaving 9 bases not matched to a gene. The CDR3 contains 15 residues. The CDR3 loop reads CASRTASGRASEQYF. DNA of the CDR3: TGTGCCAGCAGGACCGCTAGCGGGAGGGCCTCCGAGCAGTACTTC.